This T cell receptor beta chain was found in a study of T-cell memory formation after mild COVID-19. Study in general: For the most part, TCR clusters were specific to one donor.

V lost 6 bases to trimming and J lost 3 bases, with 15 bases between them. Germline CDR1 and CDR2: MNHEY and SVGEGT. The CDR3 extends over 14 amino acids. 5'RACE, which relied on constant-segment primers, yielded TCR alpha and TCR beta cDNA libraries carrying sample barcodes and UMIs. TCRdb processed the 5' RACE reads anew with MiXCR; each CDR3 protein has one entry. This table has around 150,000 distinct CDR3 sequences, 31% appearing once. By share, this clonotype ranks as medium-sized. The sequencing input was PBMCs or a T cell subset sorted from them (not recorded which). This TCR derives from an adult woman who had mild COVID-19 (a few samples of this study predate the infection). Cell type and time point are not known. J is TRBJ2-7 and V is TRBV6-2 or TRBV6-3, with TRBD2 as a possible D gene (6 bases). CDR3 protein: CASSYSGMGYEQYF. Written as DNA, the CDR3 is TGTGCCAGCAGCTATAGCGGAATGGGCTACGAGCAGTACTTC.